This T cell receptor beta chain was sequenced in a study of T cell repertoires in cytomegalovirus infection. TCRdb called the reads again in MiXCR, with one record for every CDR3 protein. This sample has 650,000 to 850,000 distinct CDR3 sequences; 25% to 30% occur once, and the top ten carry around 13%. CDR1 is SGHVS and CDR2 is FQNEAQ in the germline V gene. Unmatched junction bases numbered 4, after V lost 4 bases and J lost 5 bases. This CDR3 contains 14 residues. The sample holds a few counts of this clonotype. No antigen is known for it. This receptor was identified in a human donor in good health (CMV status not recorded). Some clones in this sample may be carry-over from other donors' samples. This specimen consisted of cultured CD8+ T cells from PBMCs, obtained from culture after CMV antigen stimulation. V and J are TRBV7-8 and TRBJ2-5, with 10 bases lining up with TRBD2. CDR3 nucleotides: TGTGCCAGCAGCTCTACTAGCGGGGCGGAGACCCAGTACTTC. Amino acids: CASSSTSGAETQYF. Using reference TRBV7-8 and TRBJ2-5 for the parts outside the CDR3, the full variable domain is GAGVSQSPRYKVAKRGQDVALRCDPISGHVSLFWYQQALGQGPEFLTYFQNEAQLDKSGLPSDRFFAERPEGSVSTLKIQRTQQEDSAVYLCASSSTSGAETQYFGPGTRLLVL.